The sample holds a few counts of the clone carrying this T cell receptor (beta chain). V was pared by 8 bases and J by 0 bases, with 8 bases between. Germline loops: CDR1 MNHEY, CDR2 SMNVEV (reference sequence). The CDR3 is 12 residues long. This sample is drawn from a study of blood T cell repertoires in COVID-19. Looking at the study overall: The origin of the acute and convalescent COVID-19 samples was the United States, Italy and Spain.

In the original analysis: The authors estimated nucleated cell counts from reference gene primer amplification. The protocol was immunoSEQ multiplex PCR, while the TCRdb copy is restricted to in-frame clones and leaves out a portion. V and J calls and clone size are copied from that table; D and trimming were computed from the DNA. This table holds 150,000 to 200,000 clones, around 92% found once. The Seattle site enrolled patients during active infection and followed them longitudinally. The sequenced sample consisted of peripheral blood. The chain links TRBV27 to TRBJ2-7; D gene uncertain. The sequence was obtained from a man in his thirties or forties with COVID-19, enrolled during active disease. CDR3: CASYASSYEQYF. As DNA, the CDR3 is TGTGCCAGCTATGCTAGCTCCTACGAGCAGTACTTC.